One and the same sample provided the 17 T cell receptor beta chains below, sequenced in a study of tumor-infiltrating lymphocytes in localized non-small cell lung cancer. TCRdb's table, derived via immunoSEQ multiplex PCR, lists solely in-frame clones and lacks some. The sample contains about 15,000 clones, 69% of which appear only once. Material: lung tumor tissue. Source of these receptors: a human donor with non-small cell lung cancer.

This chain links TRBV7-2 with TRBJ2-7; D remains unclear. The V gene lost 2 bases and the J gene lost 4 bases, with 9 bases spanning the gap. The length of the CDR3 is 13 residues. Germline CDR1 SGHTA, CDR2 FQGNSA. Here the CDR3 reads CASSLYVNYEQYF. The CDR3 DNA reads as TGTGCCAGCAGCTTATATGTGAATTACGAGCAGTACTTC.

This clone was seen just once. CDR3 loop: CASSQDWGGTGELFF. CDR3 DNA: TGCGCCAGCAGCCAAGATTGGGGCGGCACCGGGGAGCTGTTTTTT. The V call is TRBV4-1, the J call TRBJ2-2; possible D gene TRBD1, 5 bases. Germline V CDR1 and CDR2: MGHRA, YSYEKL. This CDR3 has 15 residues. V lost 0 bases to trimming and J lost 4 bases, with 9 bases between them.

V usage is TRBV6-6 and J usage is TRBJ2-7; 9 positions agree with TRBD1. The germline V gene encodes CDR1 MNHNY and CDR2 SVGAGI (reference sequence). The CDR3 is 16 amino acids. Unmatched junction bases numbered 8, after V lost 5 bases and J lost 0 bases. The CDR3 here is CASSIRQGVFSYEQYF. The CDR3 region has the DNA TGTGCCAGCAGTATCCGACAGGGGGTTTTCTCCTACGAGCAGTACTTC.

The CDR3 DNA is TGTGCCAGTAGTATAGATGGCACTAGCGGGAGCACTGAGCAGTTCTTC. Protein product: CASSIDGTSGSTEQFF. The chain joins TRBV19 to TRBJ2-1, with TRBD2 matching over 11 bases. Germline-derived CDR1 and CDR2 are LNHDA and SQIVND (reference sequence). CDR3 size: 16 residues. The V and J ends lost 0 bases and 9 bases, in that order; junction bases with no gene match: 7.

A word on this clone: One end of the junction fails to match germline, which may point to a read error. The chain carries TRBV7-8 and TRBJ1-1, with D perhaps matching TRBD1 (6 bases). This CDR3 has 13 residues. Germline V gene data show CDR1 as SGHVS and CDR2 as FQNEAQ. The CDR3 nucleotides are TGTGCCAGCGCCGGGACACTCGACACCGAAGCTTTCTTT. Amino acid sequence: CASAGTLDTEAFF.

This chain links TRBV5-1 with TRBJ2-2, with TRBD2 matching 7 bases. The CDR3 spans 15 residues. The ends lost 4 bases at V and 0 bases at J; junction bases unmatched: 3. Germline V gene data show CDR1 as SGHRS and CDR2 as YFSETQ. CDR3 loop: CASSGSGTNTGELFF. CDR3 nucleotide sequence: TGCGCCAGCAGCGGGAGCGGGACGAACACCGGGGAGCTGTTTTTT.

V is TRBV28 and J is TRBJ2-1, with TRBD2 matching over 7 bases. V gave up 7 bases and J gave up 4 bases; unmatched junction bases: 10. The CDR3 runs 15 residues. The V gene's germline CDR1 is MDHEN and CDR2 SYDVKM. Written as DNA, the CDR3 is TGTGCCAGCAAGCCTCCGCTAGCGGCTTACAATGAGCAGTTCTTC. This translates into CASKPPLAAYNEQFF.

V is TRBV6-6 and J is TRBJ2-1; tentatively, D is TRBD1 or TRBD2 (6 bases each). Deletions cut 2 bases from V and 5 bases from J, with 10 bases between. The germline gives CDR1 MNHNY, CDR2 SVGAGI (reference sequence). This CDR3 has 14 amino acids. CDR3 residues: CASSYRGDNNEQFF. CDR3 bases: TGTGCCAGCAGTTACAGGGGGGACAACAATGAGCAGTTCTTC.

The V gene is TRBV9, the J gene TRBJ2-5; D may be TRBD2 (5 bases). The CDR3 consists of 14 residues. Deletions cut 0 bases from V and 5 bases from J, with 11 bases between. Looked up from germline, CDR1 is SGDLS and CDR2 is YYNGEE. CDR3 nucleotides: TGTGCCAGCAGCGTAGGTCCGGGATCTGAGACCCAGTACTTC. This sequence encodes CASSVGPGSETQYF.

This chain joins TRBV11-1 and TRBJ2-3; D is possibly TRBD1 (6 bases). CDR3 length: 16 amino acids. Trimming took 9 bases from V and 6 from J, leaving 25 bases between them. Germline values: CDR1 SGHAT, CDR2 FQDESV (reference sequence). The CDR3 here is CASLATGKARSDTQYF. CDR3 nucleotide sequence: TGTGCCAGTCTCGCTACAGGGAAAGCGCGTAGTGATACGCAGTATTTT.

The V call is TRBV16, the J call TRBJ1-5, with 7 nucleotides matching TRBD1. The germline gives CDR1 KGHSY, CDR2 FQNENV. Unmatched junction bases numbered 4, after V lost 5 bases and J lost 0 bases. The CDR3 runs to 15 residues. The chain's CDR3 is CASSRTGHSNQPQHF. The CDR3 coding sequence is TGTGCCAGCAGCAGGACAGGACATAGCAATCAGCCCCAGCATTTT.

This clone has just one count. The chain uses TRBV7-9 and TRBJ2-2; D perhaps matches TRBD2 (5 bases). Germline V CDR1 and CDR2: SEHNR, FQNEAQ (reference sequence). Deletions cut 1 base from V and 7 bases from J, with 7 bases between. The CDR3 is 13 amino acids. CDR3 region: CASSLVGIGELFF. The CDR3 region has the DNA TGTGCCAGCAGCTTAGTCGGGATCGGGGAGCTGTTTTTT.

This rearrangement joins TRBV7-9 to TRBJ2-1; TRBD2 is a possible D gene (6 bases). Germline V lookup: CDR1 SEHNR, CDR2 FQNEAQ (reference sequence). The CDR3 spans 16 residues. V lost 0 bases to trimming and J lost 6 bases, with 15 bases between them. The CDR3 loop is CASSLAEGGWGNEQFF. The CDR3 DNA reads TGTGCCAGCAGCTTAGCGGAGGGCGGGTGGGGCAATGAGCAGTTCTTC.

By proportion, this clone is medium-sized. The chain links TRBV10-3 to TRBJ2-2; 7 nucleotides match TRBD2. CDR3 length: 16 amino acids. Germline V gene sequence: CDR1 ENHRY, CDR2 SYGVKD. Losses at the gene ends were 5 bases for V and 0 bases for J; bases not matched to a gene: 6. The CDR3 protein is CAISRVAGPNTGELFF. In nucleotides, the CDR3 is TGTGCCATCAGTCGAGTAGCGGGCCCGAACACCGGGGAGCTGTTTTTT.

J is TRBJ2-3 and V is TRBV11-1; D is unresolved. This CDR3 contains 15 residues. The germline V gene encodes CDR1 SGHAT and CDR2 FQDESV (reference sequence). Trimming cost V 3 bases and J 7 bases, with 17 bases left between them. The CDR3 bases are TGTGCCAGCAGCTTCACTCGCAGACCCCCGAATACGCAGTATTTT. Its protein product is CASSFTRRPPNTQYF.

The CDR3 sequence: CASSSSQGARSPLHF. In DNA, the CDR3 is TGTGCCAGCAGTTCATCGCAGGGGGCGAGGTCACCCCTCCACTTT. The chain links TRBV27 to TRBJ1-6; 8 nucleotides align to TRBD1. The CDR3 runs 15 residues. Germline V lookup: CDR1 MNHEY, CDR2 SMNVEV (reference sequence). V trimming: 4 bases; J trimming: 10 bases; junction bases outside the gene matches: 9.

This clone has more than one count but fewer than ten. V is TRBV5-6 and J is TRBJ2-7; 9 nucleotides line up with TRBD2. With V trimmed by 4 bases and J by 3 bases, 5 bases remained unmatched. CDR1 and CDR2 (germline): SGHDT, YYEEEE. CDR3 size: 14 residues. The CDR3 bases are TGTGCCAGCAGCGCGACTAGCGGCTACTACGAGCAGTACTTC. Amino acid sequence: CASSATSGYYEQYF. The full variable domain, completed using reference TRBV5-6 and TRBJ2-7, is DAGVTQSPTHLIKTRGQQVTLRCSPKSGHDTVSWYQQALGQGPQFIFQYYEEEERQRGNFPDRFSGHQFPNYSSELNVNALLLGDSALYLCASSATSGYYEQYFGPGTRLTVT.